The clone carrying this T cell receptor beta chain was observed a handful of times. The data were taken from a study of blood T cell repertoires in COVID-19. As for the study in general: Nucleic acid was either cDNA or gDNA, and it came from T cells, B-cell-depleted T cells, or PBMCs.

The CDR3 is 15 residues long. J lost 0 bases, V lost 5 bases, and 4 bases had no gene match. Per the germline V gene, CDR1 is SGHTA and CDR2 is FQGNSA. TCRdb's copy holds only in-frame clones and misses some; the assay was immunoSEQ multiplex PCR. In the table there are under 250,000 clones, around 84% of which are singletons. This chain uses TRBV7-2 with TRBJ1-3; 7 bases map to TRBD1. The TCR was taken from a woman aged 55-75 years who had recovered from COVID-19. The sequenced sample was peripheral blood. The CDR3 coding sequence is TGTGCCAGCAGCCGGGACAGCCTCTCTGGAAACACCATATATTTT. It specifies CASSRDSLSGNTIYF.